These 18 T cell receptor beta chains were sequenced from one sample in a study of T cells in Graves' hyperthyroidism and ophthalmopathy. TCR beta CDR3 regions were amplified from RNA. TCR CDR3 underwent first-round RT-PCR with the HTBI primer set. TCRdb independently ran MiXCR on the multiplex PCR reads; one entry per CDR3 protein. The sample contains roughly 170,000 distinct CDR3 sequences, over 15% of which appear only once. The specimen sequenced was blood. The receptors here all came from a woman in her forties or fifties with Graves' hyperthyroidism.

In this sample, this clonotype turned up many times. The J gene is TRBJ2-2, the V gene TRBV11-2; D uncertain. CDR1 SGHAT and CDR2 FQNNGV come from the germline V gene. Trimming took off 5 bases at V and 2 bases at J, with 9 bases between the two ends. This CDR3 is 14 amino acids long. Here the CDR3 reads CASSPGVNTGELFF. Written as DNA, the CDR3 is TGTGCCAGCAGCCCTGGGGTAAACACCGGGGAGCTGTTTTTT.

The chain carries TRBV20-1 and TRBJ1-5; D gene uncertain. Germline CDR1 DFQATT, CDR2 SNEGSKA (reference sequence). Between the trimmed V and J ends, which lost 4 bases and 6 bases, there was a span of 13 bases. This CDR3 region has 13 residues. The CDR3 nucleotides read TGCAGTGCTATCTTACAGTCAGGTCAGCCCCAGCATTTT. Translation: CSAILQSGQPQHF.

This clonotype was recorded at least ten times. The rearrangement uses TRBV5-5 and TRBJ2-7; possibly TRBD1 or TRBD2 for D (6 bases each). The CDR3 is made up of 14 amino acids. The germline CDR1 and CDR2 sequences are SGHKS and YYEKEE (reference sequence). Trimming cost V 0 bases and J 7 bases, with 14 bases left between them. CDR3: CASSLEGGTWEQYF. CDR3 sequence (DNA): TGTGCCAGCAGCTTGGAGGGGGGAACTTGGGAGCAGTACTTC.

Ten or more counts support this clonotype. The chain employs TRBV6-1 and TRBJ2-2; possible D gene TRBD2, 5 bases. Between the trimmed V and J ends, which lost 3 bases and 5 bases, there was a span of 10 bases. This CDR3 is built from 14 residues. Germline V gene data show CDR1 as MNHNS and CDR2 as SASEGT. The CDR3 spells CASSDTRGTGELFF. The CDR3 DNA follows: TGTGCCAGCAGTGATACCCGAGGGACCGGGGAGCTGTTTTTT.

This clonotype has a count of ten or more. The chain combines TRBV29-1 with TRBJ1-1; D remains unclear. The CDR3 extends over 13 amino acids. Germline V gene sequence: CDR1 SQVTM, CDR2 ANQGSEA. V shed 6 bases and J shed 0 bases, with 11 bases lying between them. This chain's CDR3 is CSVGRDLNTEAFF. The DNA of the CDR3 is TGCAGCGTCGGCCGAGATTTGAACACTGAAGCTTTCTTT.

This clonotype was seen only a few times. The rearrangement links TRBV27 to TRBJ2-6; no firm D call. Per germline, CDR1 MNHEY and CDR2 SMNVEV (reference sequence). CDR3 length equals 14 residues. Trimming shortened V by 5 bases and J by 0 bases, and 5 bases separated the two germline ends. The CDR3 sequence: CASSASSGANVLTF. The CDR3 DNA reads as TGTGCCAGCAGTGCCTCCTCTGGGGCCAACGTCCTGACTTTC.

This chain connects TRBV9 to TRBJ2-2; D call uncertain. V was clipped by 0 bases and J by 5 bases, with 5 bases between them. The CDR3 totals 13 residues. The germline CDR1 and CDR2 sequences are SGDLS and YYNGEE. CDR3 amino acids: CASSVVGTGELFF. The CDR3 DNA follows: TGTGCCAGCAGCGTAGTCGGGACCGGGGAGCTGTTTTTT.

The rearrangement joins TRBV6-9 to TRBJ1-6, with 7 bases identical to TRBD1. Germline V gives CDR1 MNHGY, CDR2 SVAAGI. The CDR3 consists of 16 residues. Trimming at V came to 4 bases and at J to 3 bases, leaving 6 bases not matched to a gene. CDR3 region: CASSFDRAGYNSPLHF. In nucleotides, the CDR3 is TGTGCCAGCAGTTTCGACAGGGCTGGCTATAATTCACCCCTCCACTTT.

The chain carries TRBV7-3 and TRBJ1-1; D remains ambiguous. Trimming took off 5 bases at V and 3 bases at J, with 16 bases between the two ends. Germline V CDR1 and CDR2: SGHTA, FQGTGA. This CDR3 has 15 residues. CDR3: CASSQEGLGDTEAFF. In DNA form, the CDR3 reads TGTGCCAGCAGCCAAGAAGGCCTCGGGGACACTGAAGCTTTCTTT.

This clonotype was counted many times. V is TRBV12-3 or TRBV12-4 and J is TRBJ2-7; D ambiguous. V lost 7 bases and J 4 bases, leaving 23 bases between the germline ends. The CDR3 covers 16 residues. CDR3 coding DNA: TGTGCCAGCACCCCGATCGGACGGCCCCCCGGGTACGAGCAGTACTTC. Amino acids: CASTPIGRPPGYEQYF.

This clonotype was seen repeatedly, ten times or more. CDR3: CAISVGGSNTEAFF. CDR3 DNA: TGTGCCATCAGTGTCGGGGGTTCGAACACTGAAGCTTTCTTT. V is TRBV10-3 and J is TRBJ1-1, with TRBD1 as a possible D gene (5 bases). Germline CDR1 and CDR2: ENHRY and SYGVKD. The CDR3 loop spans 14 amino acids. The germline V and J ends were trimmed by 4 bases and 1 base, with 10 bases remaining between them.

This clonotype was counted ten times or more. The chain uses TRBV5-1 and TRBJ2-6; D call uncertain. CDR1 SGHRS and CDR2 YFSETQ come from the germline V gene. Deletions cut 0 bases from V and 2 bases from J, with 3 bases between. The CDR3 consists of 14 residues. CDR3 sequence reads: CASSLVAGANVLTF. The CDR3 DNA reads TGCGCCAGCAGCTTGGTAGCTGGGGCCAACGTCCTGACTTTC.

The sample holds many counts of this clonotype. This chain connects TRBV11-3 to TRBJ2-5, with D unresolved. V was trimmed by 3 bases and J by 1 base, leaving 6 bases between them. The CDR3 contains 13 residues. CDR1 is SGHNT and CDR2 is YENEEA in the germline V gene. The CDR3 spells CASSFSLQETQYF. The CDR3 coding sequence is TGTGCCAGCAGCTTCAGCCTCCAAGAGACCCAGTACTTC.

In its sample, this clonotype was seen many times. The chain is built from TRBV28 and TRBJ1-2, with a possible D match to TRBD1 (5 bases). Looked up from germline, CDR1 is MDHEN and CDR2 is SYDVKM. The CDR3 contains 12 residues. V was trimmed by 2 bases and J by 7 bases, leaving 8 bases between them. The chain's CDR3 is CASSLKGAGYTF. The CDR3 DNA sequence: TGTGCCAGCAGTTTAAAAGGGGCTGGCTACACCTTC.

The chain uses TRBV2 and TRBJ2-3, with 14 bases matching TRBD2. Per the germline V gene, CDR1 is SNHLY and CDR2 is FYNNEI. V shed 4 bases and J 4 bases; nucleotides not matched to a gene: 1. The CDR3 contains 15 residues. The CDR3 sequence is CASSGLAGGSDTQYF. CDR3 nucleotide sequence: TGTGCCAGCAGTGGACTAGCGGGAGGGTCAGATACGCAGTATTTT.

This clonotype was counted ten times or more. The V call is TRBV6-1, the J call TRBJ1-2, with 7 bases that match TRBD1. The trim removed 10 bases at V and 5 bases at J, leaving 10 bases unmatched. There are 13 residues in the CDR3. CDR1 is MNHNS and CDR2 is SASEGT in the germline V gene. The CDR3 spells CATSGAGGYGYTF. CDR3 bases: TGTGCCACCTCCGGGGCAGGGGGTTATGGCTACACCTTC.

This clonotype was counted ten times or more. The genes are TRBV27 and TRBJ2-1, with D perhaps matching TRBD2 (5 bases). Trimming removed 1 base at V and 1 base at J, with 20 bases between. The CDR3 is 19 residues long. Germline assignment: CDR1 MNHEY and CDR2 SMNVEV (reference sequence). The CDR3 DNA sequence: TGTGCCAGCAGTTTATTCGCCCCCCGAGGGCAAGGGTCCTACAATGAGCAGTTCTTC. Protein: CASSLFAPRGQGSYNEQFF.

This clonotype showed up many times. The chain uses TRBV5-1 and TRBJ1-1, with unresolved D. This CDR3 is built from 14 residues. V was clipped by 0 bases and J by 4 bases, with 10 bases between them. From germline, CDR1 is SGHRS and CDR2 YFSETQ. The CDR3 coding sequence is TGCGCCAGCAGCTTGGCCCGACAATCCACTGAAGCTTTCTTT. Translation: CASSLARQSTEAFF.